The entry below describes one T cell receptor (beta chain). The data were obtained in a study of blood T cell repertoires in COVID-19. Whole-study context: Acute and convalescent COVID-19 samples came from the United States, Italy and Spain. PBMCs, B-cell-depleted T cells, or T cells provided the cDNA or gDNA that made up the material.

In the study's own analysis: Estimates of nucleated cell counts were drawn from the amplification of reference gene primers. Sequenced by immunoSEQ multiplex PCR; TCRdb stores in-frame clones only, minus some. That table gives V, J and clone size, and the DNA gave D and trimming. The data contain about 70,000 clones, 86% of them singletons. Germline loops: CDR1 SGHTS, CDR2 YDEGEE. Trimming left V 0 bases short and J 5 bases short, with 8 bases between. The CDR3 covers 14 residues. The clonotype was recovered from a human donor in a cohort sampled during active COVID-19. The chain carries TRBV5-8 and TRBJ2-2, with a tentative D call TRBD1 (6 bases). Sequenced material: peripheral blood. The CDR3 region is CASSLGGRTGELFF. The CDR3 region has the DNA TGTGCCAGCAGCTTGGGGGGGCGAACCGGGGAGCTGTTTTTT.